These 9 T cell receptor beta chains were sequenced from one sample in a study of cytomegalovirus exposure and HLA in healthy donors. In the PCR, 60 Vbeta and 13 Jbeta primers were used. Produced via immunoSEQ multiplex PCR; TCRdb's table is partial and in-frame only. The table records under 200,000 clones, roughly 70% of them present only once. Sequencing used PBMCs. These receptors all come from a girl aged 10 to 17 in good health and CMV-seronegative.

The genes are TRBV9 and TRBJ1-2; D is ambiguous. Germline CDR1 SGDLS, CDR2 YYNGEE. The CDR3 has 14 amino acids. Trimming removed 0 bases at V and 8 bases at J, with 14 bases between. The CDR3 nucleotides are TGTGCCAGCAGCGTAGCCGACGTACTAACCGGCTACACCTTC. Protein product: CASSVADVLTGYTF.

J is TRBJ1-6 and V is TRBV27; a possible D gene is TRBD1 (6 bases). The CDR3 consists of 14 residues. Trimming left V 2 bases short and J 7 bases short, with 9 bases between. Germline V CDR1 and CDR2: MNHEY, SMNVEV (reference sequence). The CDR3 here is CASSLKQGNSPLHF. The CDR3 DNA is TGTGCCAGCAGTTTAAAGCAGGGGAATTCACCCCTCCACTTT.

V and J are TRBV6-1 and TRBJ2-7; weak D call: TRBD1 (6 bases). Germline CDR1 MNHNS, CDR2 SASEGT. Trimming left V 6 bases short and J 0 bases short, with 9 bases between. The CDR3 is 13 residues long. The CDR3 region is CASRDSASYEQYF. The CDR3 coding sequence is TGTGCCAGCAGGGACAGTGCCTCCTACGAGCAGTACTTC.

The rearrangement joins TRBV27 to TRBJ1-4; TRBD1 matches at 7 bases. In germline, CDR1 is MNHEY, CDR2 SMNVEV (reference sequence). After removal of 3 bases from V and 8 bases from J, the junction contained 9 bases not matched to a gene. This CDR3 spans 15 amino acids. This CDR3 reads CASSFVAGGSEKLFF. The CDR3 nucleotides are TGTGCCAGCAGTTTCGTGGCAGGGGGGTCAGAAAAACTGTTTTTT.

The chain combines TRBV11-2 with TRBJ2-1; TRBD2 aligns across 11 bases. CDR1 SGHAT and CDR2 FQNNGV come from the germline V gene. J lost 7 bases, V lost 5 bases, and 10 bases had no gene match. The CDR3 extends over 16 amino acids. DNA of the CDR3: TGTGCCAGCAGCGAGACGCTAGCGGGGGGCCGGAATGAGCAGTTCTTC. Protein sequence: CASSETLAGGRNEQFF. Based on the CDR3 plus reference TRBV11-2 and TRBJ2-1, the full variable domain is EAGVAQSPRYKIIEKRQSVAFWCNPISGHATLYWYQQILGQGPKLLIQFQNNGVVDDSQLPKDRFSAERLKGVDSTLKIQPAKLEDSAVYLCASSETLAGGRNEQFFGPGTRLTVL.

This CDR3 reads CASSPQGRGLNTEAFF. In nucleotides, the CDR3 is TGTGCCAGCAGCCCCCAGGGGCGTGGATTGAACACTGAAGCTTTCTTT. The chain uses TRBV11-2 and TRBJ1-1; D may be TRBD1 (6 bases). With 5 bases removed from V and 0 bases from J, the gap between germline ends came to 16 bases. The CDR3 loop spans 16 amino acids. Looked up from germline, CDR1 is SGHAT and CDR2 is FQNNGV. Full variable domain (remainder filled in from reference TRBV11-2 and TRBJ1-1): EAGVAQSPRYKIIEKRQSVAFWCNPISGHATLYWYQQILGQGPKLLIQFQNNGVVDDSQLPKDRFSAERLKGVDSTLKIQPAKLEDSAVYLCASSPQGRGLNTEAFFGQGTRLTVV.

The chain uses TRBV6-1 and TRBJ1-3; unclear D gene. CDR1 MNHNS and CDR2 SASEGT come from the germline V gene. The CDR3 contains 19 residues. V dropped 1 base and J dropped 2 bases, with 21 bases sitting between them. CDR3 DNA sequence: TGTGCCAGCAGTGAAGTACCGGTACGGCACCTCGGGGCTGGAAACACCATATATTTT. Protein: CASSEVPVRHLGAGNTIYF.

The V gene is TRBV6-1, the J gene TRBJ1-1; D might be TRBD1 (6 bases). The CDR3 has 14 residues. Germline V gene lookup returns CDR1 MNHNS and CDR2 SASEGT. With 9 bases removed from V and 4 bases from J, the gap between germline ends came to 18 bases. The CDR3, as DNA: TGTGCCAGTGGATCAGGGGAGGGTGGCACTGAAGCTTTCTTT. It encodes CASGSGEGGTEAFF.

The gene calls are TRBV21-1 and TRBJ2-7; TRBD2 is the table's D call and was not checked against the DNA. TRBV21-1 is recorded as a pseudogene. CDR3 size: 15 residues. CDR3 DNA: TGTGCCAGCAGGACCCCGGGGTCTAAAGTCTACGAGCAGTACTTC. This translates into CASRTPGSKVYEQYF.